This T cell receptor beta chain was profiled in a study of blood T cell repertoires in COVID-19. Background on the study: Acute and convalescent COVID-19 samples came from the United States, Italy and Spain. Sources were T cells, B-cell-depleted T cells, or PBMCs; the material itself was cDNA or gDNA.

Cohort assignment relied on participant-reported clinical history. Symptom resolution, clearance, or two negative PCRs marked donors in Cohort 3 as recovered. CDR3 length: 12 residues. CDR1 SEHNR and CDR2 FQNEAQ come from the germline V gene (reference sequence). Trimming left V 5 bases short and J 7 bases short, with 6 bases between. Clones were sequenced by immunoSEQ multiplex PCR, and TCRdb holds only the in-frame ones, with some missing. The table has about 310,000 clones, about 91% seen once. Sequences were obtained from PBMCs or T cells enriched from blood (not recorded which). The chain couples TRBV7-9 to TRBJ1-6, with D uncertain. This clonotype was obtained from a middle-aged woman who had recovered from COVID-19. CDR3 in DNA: TGTGCCAGCAGCCGCGAAAATTCACCCCTCCACTTT. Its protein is CASSRENSPLHF. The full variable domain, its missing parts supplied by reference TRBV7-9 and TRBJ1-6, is DTGVSQNPRHKITKRGQNVTFRCDPISEHNRLYWYRQTLGQGPEFLTYFQNEAQLEKSRLLSDRFSAERPKGSFSTLEIQRTEQGDSAMYLCASSRENSPLHFGNGTRLTVT.